The 17 T cell receptor beta chains listed next were all sequenced from one sample in a study of T cells after somatic rescue of genetic block (TCRdb year 2020). Libraries came from the immunoSEQ multiplex PCR assay. TCRdb limited this immuneACCESS table to in-frame rearrangements with V and J called. A share of clones is missing; checked studies link under half to unresolved V genes, and the rest is unexplained. The sample includes just over 8,000 clones, with 80% to 85% observed a single time. In total, the top ten clones hold less than 30% of the sample. Sequenced sample: peripheral blood mononuclear cells (PBMCs). Every receptor here comes from a boy aged 10-17 years.

By share, this clone ranks as medium-sized. The chain carries TRBV28 and TRBJ2-7; the D is unclear. Trimming removed 2 bases from V and 5 bases from J, with 16 bases in between. This CDR3 spans 15 amino acids. In germline, CDR1 is MDHEN, CDR2 SYDVKM. The CDR3, as DNA: TGTGCCAGCAGTTTAGCGGACGGCGGTTTTGACGAGCAGTACTTC. Amino acids: CASSLADGGFDEQYF.

This clone appeared a few times. This chain joins TRBV18 and TRBJ2-2, with D possibly matching TRBD1 (5 bases). Deletions cut 0 bases from V and 2 bases from J, with 19 bases between. CDR1 and CDR2 from the germline V gene are KGHSH and LQKENI. CDR3 size: 19 residues. CDR3 loop: CASSPPKGAQVKNTGELFF. CDR3 bases: TGTGCCAGCTCACCACCGAAAGGGGCCCAAGTCAAAAACACCGGGGAGCTGTTTTTT. Using reference TRBV18 and TRBJ2-2 for the parts outside the CDR3, the full variable domain is NAGVMQNPRHLVRRRGQEARLRCSPMKGHSHVYWYRQLPEEGLKFMVYLQKENIIDESGMPKERFSAEFPKEGPSILRIQQVVRGDSAAYFCASSPPKGAQVKNTGELFFGEGSRLTVL.

The V call is TRBV19, the J call TRBJ2-5; the D call may be TRBD1 or TRBD2 (5 bases each). The germline CDR1 and CDR2 sequences are LNHDA and SQIVND (reference sequence). This CDR3 contains 14 residues. Between the trimmed V and J ends, which lost 1 base and 1 base, there was a span of 7 bases. CDR3 sequence (DNA): TGTGCCAGTAGTATAGGGGGGAGCCAAGAGACCCAGTACTTC. This encodes CASSIGGSQETQYF.

The chain joins TRBV5-4 to TRBJ1-2, with D perhaps matching TRBD1 (6 bases). Germline V gene lookup returns CDR1 SGHNT and CDR2 YYREEE (reference sequence). V was cut by 0 bases and J by 6 bases, with 15 bases left in between. This CDR3 has 15 amino acids. The CDR3 region is CASSLVGLRGDGYTF. DNA of the CDR3: TGTGCCAGCAGCTTGGTGGGGCTCAGGGGCGATGGCTACACCTTC. Full variable domain (missing parts from reference TRBV5-4 and TRBJ1-2): ETGVTQSPTHLIKTRGQQVTLRCSSQSGHNTVSWYQQALGQGPQFIFQYYREEENGRGNFPPRFSGLQFPNYSSELNVNALELDDSALYLCASSLVGLRGDGYTFGSGTRLTVV.

The chain has TRBV5-5 and TRBJ2-7; TRBD2 might be the D (6 bases). Germline CDR1 is SGHKS and CDR2 is YYEKEE (reference sequence). This CDR3 has 16 amino acids. Trimming took 1 base from V and 3 from J, leaving 17 bases between them. CDR3 nucleotide sequence: TGTGCCAGCAGCTTGTACCCCCCGGGACTCTTCTACGAGCAGTACTTC. It yields the protein CASSLYPPGLFYEQYF.

V usage is TRBV7-2 and J usage is TRBJ1-1, with D maybe TRBD1 (5 bases). The germline V and J ends were trimmed by 2 bases and 2 bases, with 21 bases remaining between them. The CDR3 sequence is 18 residues long. Germline CDR1 reads SGHTA; CDR2 reads FQGNSA. CDR3 in amino acids: CASSLFLGVGGPNTEAFF. The CDR3 DNA follows: TGTGCCAGCAGCTTATTTTTAGGTGTGGGGGGACCCAACACTGAAGCTTTCTTT.

The chain employs TRBV6-1 and TRBJ1-2, with TRBD1 as a possible D gene (5 bases). The germline CDR1 and CDR2 sequences are MNHNS and SASEGT. Trimming took off 3 bases at V and 3 bases at J, with 14 bases between the two ends. The CDR3 is made up of 15 amino acids. DNA for the CDR3: TGTGCCAGCAGTGACGTTTTCCGGGGGGACTATGGCTACACCTTC. It encodes CASSDVFRGDYGYTF.

The genes are TRBV7-8 and TRBJ2-3, with 9 positions matching TRBD2. The CDR3 spans 17 residues. With V trimmed by 5 bases and J by 2 bases, 11 bases remained unmatched. Per germline, CDR1 SGHVS and CDR2 FQNEAQ. The CDR3 loop is CASSPHSGRSVTDTQYF. The CDR3 DNA reads TGTGCCAGCAGCCCCCATAGCGGGAGAAGCGTCACAGATACGCAGTATTTT.

The chain has TRBV15 and TRBJ1-2, with a possible D match to TRBD1 (5 bases). CDR3 length equals 16 residues. The ends were cut back, 3 bases at V and 3 bases at J, with 17 bases in the middle. Germline V lookup: CDR1 LNHNV, CDR2 YYDKDF (reference sequence). CDR3 in amino acids: CATSSPFNTGDYGYTF. The CDR3 DNA sequence: TGTGCCACCAGCAGTCCGTTCAACACGGGGGACTATGGCTACACCTTC.

J is TRBJ2-5 and V is TRBV18; TRBD2 agrees at 13 bases. The V segment lost 5 bases and the J segment 6 bases; nucleotides outside the gene matches: 9. Germline CDR1 KGHSH, CDR2 LQKENI. The CDR3 is made up of 16 amino acids. The CDR3 loop reads CASSAVTSGGAQTQYF. The CDR3 DNA reads as TGTGCCAGCTCAGCCGTCACTAGCGGGGGGGCGCAGACCCAGTACTTC.

V and J are TRBV12-5 and TRBJ2-7; D is unclear. Germline CDR1 is LGHNT and CDR2 is FRNRAP. This CDR3 is 13 amino acids long. V lost 6 bases and J lost 6, with 15 bases in between. CDR3 DNA: TGTGCTAGTGGCCCCCTGTGGATTACCGAGCAGTACTTC. Amino acids: CASGPLWITEQYF.

CDR3: CASSAYYGYTF. Written as DNA, the CDR3 is TGTGCCAGCAGCGCCTATTATGGCTACACCTTC. The V gene is TRBV9, the J gene TRBJ1-2; D unresolved. The CDR3 has 11 amino acids. The ends were cut back, 3 bases at V and 5 bases at J, with 5 bases in the middle. CDR1 and CDR2 from the germline V gene are SGDLS and YYNGEE.

This clone has only a few counts. The chain recombines TRBV7-9 with TRBJ1-2, with 10 positions matching TRBD1. V shed 7 bases, J shed 7 bases, and the junction held 6 bases outside the gene matches. The CDR3 contains 13 residues. Germline V gene data show CDR1 as SEHNR and CDR2 as FQNEAQ (reference sequence). In nucleotides, the CDR3 is TGTGCCAGCACCAGGACAGGGGGGGCTGGCTACACCTTC. It specifies CASTRTGGAGYTF.

The V and J genes are TRBV4-3 and TRBJ1-1; possible D gene TRBD1, 5 bases. Germline V gene data show CDR1 as LGHNA and CDR2 as YSLEER. Trimming took off 4 bases at V and 1 base at J, with 13 bases between the two ends. This CDR3 is 15 amino acids long. DNA for the CDR3: TGCGCCAGCAGCCCCGGGGACGGACCGAACACTGAAGCTTTCTTT. Amino acids: CASSPGDGPNTEAFF.

J is TRBJ1-2 and V is TRBV6-6, with TRBD1 matching 8 bases. Germline CDR1 reads MNHNY; CDR2 reads SVGAGI (reference sequence). J was trimmed by 2 bases and V by 6 bases; bases with no gene match: 8. The CDR3 spans 15 residues. The CDR3 DNA is TGTGCCAGCAGCATGACAGGGGCTAAGAACTATGGCTACACCTTC. This codes for CASSMTGAKNYGYTF.

This chain links TRBV5-6 with TRBJ2-7; 9 bases agree with TRBD1. Germline loops: CDR1 SGHDT, CDR2 YYEEEE. Trimming cost V 5 bases and J 3 bases; bases outside gene matches: 6. The CDR3 loop spans 14 amino acids. CDR3 region: CASSGTGSFYEQYF. The CDR3 bases are TGTGCCAGCAGTGGGACAGGGTCTTTCTACGAGCAGTACTTC.

The chain couples TRBV7-2 to TRBJ2-5, with TRBD1 matching 9 bases. Losses at the gene ends were 1 base for V and 3 bases for J; bases not matched to a gene: 6. The CDR3 has 16 residues. Germline V gene data show CDR1 as SGHTA and CDR2 as FQGNSA. This CDR3 reads CASSLETGGAEETQYF. The CDR3 DNA is TGTGCCAGCAGCTTAGAGACAGGGGGGGCGGAAGAGACCCAGTACTTC.